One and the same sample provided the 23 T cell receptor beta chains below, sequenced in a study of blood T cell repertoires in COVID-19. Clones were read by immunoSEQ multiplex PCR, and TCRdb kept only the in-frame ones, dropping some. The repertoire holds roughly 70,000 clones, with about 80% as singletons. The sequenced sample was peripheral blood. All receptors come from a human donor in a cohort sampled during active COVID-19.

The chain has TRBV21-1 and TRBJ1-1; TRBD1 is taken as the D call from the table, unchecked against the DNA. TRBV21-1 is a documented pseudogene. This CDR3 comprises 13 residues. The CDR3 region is CASNLGTGVRAFF. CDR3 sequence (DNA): TGTGCCAGTAATCTCGGGACAGGCGTGCGAGCTTTCTTT.

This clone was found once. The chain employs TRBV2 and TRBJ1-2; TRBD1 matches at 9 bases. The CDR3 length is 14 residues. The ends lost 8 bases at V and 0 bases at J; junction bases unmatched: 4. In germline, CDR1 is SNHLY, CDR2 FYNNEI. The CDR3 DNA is TGTGCCAGCGGAACAGGGGGCACTAACTATGGCTACACCTTC. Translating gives CASGTGGTNYGYTF.

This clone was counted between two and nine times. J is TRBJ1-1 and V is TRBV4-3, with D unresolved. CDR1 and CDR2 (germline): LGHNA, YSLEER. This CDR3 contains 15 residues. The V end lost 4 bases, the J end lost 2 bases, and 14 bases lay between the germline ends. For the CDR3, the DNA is TGCGCCAGCAGCCGGGAGAGAAGCATCAACACTGAAGCTTTCTTT. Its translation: CASSRERSINTEAFF.

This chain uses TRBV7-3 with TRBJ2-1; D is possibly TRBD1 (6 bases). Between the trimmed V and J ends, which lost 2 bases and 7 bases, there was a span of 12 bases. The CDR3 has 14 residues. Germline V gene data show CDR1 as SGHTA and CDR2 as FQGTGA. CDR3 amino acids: CASSLDSQGNEQFF. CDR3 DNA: TGTGCCAGCAGCTTAGATTCCCAGGGGAATGAGCAGTTCTTC.

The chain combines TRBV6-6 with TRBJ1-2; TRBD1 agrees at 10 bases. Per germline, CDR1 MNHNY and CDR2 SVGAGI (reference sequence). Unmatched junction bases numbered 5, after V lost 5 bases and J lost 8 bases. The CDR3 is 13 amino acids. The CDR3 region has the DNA TGTGCCAGCAGTCTGGACAGGGGGAACGGCTACACCTTC. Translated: CASSLDRGNGYTF.

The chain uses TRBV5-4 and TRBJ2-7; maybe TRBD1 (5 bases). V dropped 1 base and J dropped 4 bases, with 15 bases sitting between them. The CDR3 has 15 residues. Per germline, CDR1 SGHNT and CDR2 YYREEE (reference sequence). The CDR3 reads CASSLWGGWDYEQYF. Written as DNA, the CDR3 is TGTGCCAGCAGCTTGTGGGGCGGATGGGATTACGAGCAGTACTTC. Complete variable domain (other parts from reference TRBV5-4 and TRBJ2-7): ETGVTQSPTHLIKTRGQQVTLRCSSQSGHNTVSWYQQALGQGPQFIFQYYREEENGRGNFPPRFSGLQFPNYSSELNVNALELDDSALYLCASSLWGGWDYEQYFGPGTRLTVT.

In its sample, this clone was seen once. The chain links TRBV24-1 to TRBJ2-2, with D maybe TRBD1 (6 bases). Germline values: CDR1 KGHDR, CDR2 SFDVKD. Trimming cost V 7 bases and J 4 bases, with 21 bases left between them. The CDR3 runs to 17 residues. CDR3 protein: CATSSRDTPGFTGELFF. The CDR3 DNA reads TGTGCCACCAGCTCCCGGGACACCCCGGGGTTCACCGGGGAGCTGTTTTTT.

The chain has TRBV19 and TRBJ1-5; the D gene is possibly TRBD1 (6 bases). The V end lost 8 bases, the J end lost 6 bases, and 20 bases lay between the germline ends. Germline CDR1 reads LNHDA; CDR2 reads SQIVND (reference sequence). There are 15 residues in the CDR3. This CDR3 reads CASHRAGAGRQPQHF. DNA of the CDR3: TGTGCCAGTCACCGGGCAGGGGCAGGTCGTCAGCCCCAGCATTTT.

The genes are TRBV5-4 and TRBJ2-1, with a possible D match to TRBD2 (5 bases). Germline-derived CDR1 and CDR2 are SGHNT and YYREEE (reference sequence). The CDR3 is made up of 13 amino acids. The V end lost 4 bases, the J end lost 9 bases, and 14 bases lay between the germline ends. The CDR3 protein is CASSKSSEGEQFF. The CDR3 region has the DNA TGTGCCAGCAGCAAGTCCTCCGAGGGTGAGCAGTTCTTC.

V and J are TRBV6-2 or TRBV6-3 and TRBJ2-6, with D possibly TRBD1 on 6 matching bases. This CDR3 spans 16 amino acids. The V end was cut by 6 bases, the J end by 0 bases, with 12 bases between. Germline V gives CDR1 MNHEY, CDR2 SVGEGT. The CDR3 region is CASSPRGFSGANVLTF. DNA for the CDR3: TGTGCCAGCAGCCCCAGGGGATTCTCTGGGGCCAACGTCCTGACTTTC.

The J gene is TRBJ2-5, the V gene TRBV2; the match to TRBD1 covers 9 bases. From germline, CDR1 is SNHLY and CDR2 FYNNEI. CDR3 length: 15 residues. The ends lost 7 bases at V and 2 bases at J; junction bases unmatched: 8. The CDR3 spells CASTGQGSIQETQYF. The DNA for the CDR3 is TGTGCCAGCACCGGACAGGGGTCAATACAAGAGACCCAGTACTTC.

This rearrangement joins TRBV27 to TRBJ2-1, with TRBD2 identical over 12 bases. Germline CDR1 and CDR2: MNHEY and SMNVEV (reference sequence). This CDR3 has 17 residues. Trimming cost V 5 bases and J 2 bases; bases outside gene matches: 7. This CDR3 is CASSQLAGGLAYNEQFF. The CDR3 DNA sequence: TGTGCCAGCAGTCAACTAGCGGGGGGCTTGGCCTACAATGAGCAGTTCTTC.

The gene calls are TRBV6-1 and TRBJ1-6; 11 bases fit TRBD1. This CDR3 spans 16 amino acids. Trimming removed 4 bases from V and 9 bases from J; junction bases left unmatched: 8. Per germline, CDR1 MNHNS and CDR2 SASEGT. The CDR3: CASSANRGQGVSPLHF. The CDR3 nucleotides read TGTGCCAGCAGTGCTAATAGGGGACAGGGGGTTTCACCCCTCCACTTT.

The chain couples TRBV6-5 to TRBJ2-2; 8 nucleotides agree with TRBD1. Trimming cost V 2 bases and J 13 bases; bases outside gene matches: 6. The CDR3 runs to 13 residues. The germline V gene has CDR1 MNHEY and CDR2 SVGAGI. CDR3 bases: TGTGCCAGCAGTTACGAACCTGACAGGGGGCTGTTTTTT. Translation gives CASSYEPDRGLFF.

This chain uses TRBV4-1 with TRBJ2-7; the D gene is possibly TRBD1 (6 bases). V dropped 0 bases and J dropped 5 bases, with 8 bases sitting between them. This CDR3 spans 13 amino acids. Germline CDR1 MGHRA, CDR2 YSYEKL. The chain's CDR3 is CASSQDRGNEQYF. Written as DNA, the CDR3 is TGCGCCAGCAGCCAAGACAGGGGCAACGAGCAGTACTTC.

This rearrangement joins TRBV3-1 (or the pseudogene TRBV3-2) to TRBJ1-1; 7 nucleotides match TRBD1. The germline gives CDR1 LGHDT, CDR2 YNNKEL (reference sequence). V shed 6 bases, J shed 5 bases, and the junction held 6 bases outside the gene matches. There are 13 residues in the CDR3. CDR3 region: CASRRGPGTEAFF. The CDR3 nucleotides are TGTGCCAGCAGGAGGGGGCCTGGGACTGAAGCTTTCTTT.

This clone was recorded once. The CDR3 region is CASSKTPQAFF. CDR3 nucleotides: TGTGCCAGCAGTAAGACACCTCAGGCTTTCTTT. This chain joins TRBV28 and TRBJ1-1; no clear D gene. V lost 5 bases and J lost 11, with 12 bases in between. CDR1 is MDHEN and CDR2 is SYDVKM in the germline V gene. There are 11 residues in the CDR3.

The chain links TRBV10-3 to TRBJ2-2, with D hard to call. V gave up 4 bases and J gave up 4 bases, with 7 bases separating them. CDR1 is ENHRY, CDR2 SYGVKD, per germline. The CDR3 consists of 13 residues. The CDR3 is CAISVSVTGELFF. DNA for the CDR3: TGTGCCATCAGTGTCTCTGTCACCGGGGAGCTGTTTTTT.

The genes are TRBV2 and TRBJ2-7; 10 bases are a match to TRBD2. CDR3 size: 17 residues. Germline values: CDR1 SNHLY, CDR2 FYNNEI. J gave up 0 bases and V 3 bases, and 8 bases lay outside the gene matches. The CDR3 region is CASSDPWTSGSSYEQYF. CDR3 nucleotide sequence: TGTGCCAGCAGTGACCCTTGGACTAGCGGTTCCTCCTACGAGCAGTACTTC.

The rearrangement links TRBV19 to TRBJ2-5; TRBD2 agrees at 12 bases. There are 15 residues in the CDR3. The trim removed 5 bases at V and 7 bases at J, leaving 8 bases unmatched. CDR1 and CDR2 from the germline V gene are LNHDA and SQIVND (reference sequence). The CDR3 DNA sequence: TGTGCCAGTAGTCTTCACCCACTAGCGGGGGGGACCCAGTACTTC. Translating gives CASSLHPLAGGTQYF.

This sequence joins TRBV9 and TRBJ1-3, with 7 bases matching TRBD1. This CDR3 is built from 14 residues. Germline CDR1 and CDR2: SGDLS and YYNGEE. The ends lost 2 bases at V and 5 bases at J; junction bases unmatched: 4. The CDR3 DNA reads TGTGCCAGCAGCGTCTCAGGGGGGCGAAACACCATATATTTT. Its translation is CASSVSGGRNTIYF.

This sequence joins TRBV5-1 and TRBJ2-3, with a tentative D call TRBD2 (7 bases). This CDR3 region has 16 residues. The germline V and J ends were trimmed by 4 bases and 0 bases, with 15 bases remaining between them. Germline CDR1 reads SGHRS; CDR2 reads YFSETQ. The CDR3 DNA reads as TGCGCCAGCAGCACCGGCGGGGGCCCGAGCACAGATACGCAGTATTTT. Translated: CASSTGGGPSTDTQYF. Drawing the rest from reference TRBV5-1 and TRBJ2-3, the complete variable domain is KAGVTQTPRYLIKTRGQQVTLSCSPISGHRSVSWYQQTPGQGLQFLFEYFSETQRNKGNFPGRFSGRQFSNSRSEMNVSTLELGDSALYLCASSTGGGPSTDTQYFGPGTRLTVL.

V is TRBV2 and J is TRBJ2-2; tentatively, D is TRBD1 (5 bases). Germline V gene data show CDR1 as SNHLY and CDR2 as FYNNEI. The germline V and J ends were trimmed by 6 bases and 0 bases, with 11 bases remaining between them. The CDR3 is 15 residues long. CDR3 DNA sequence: TGTGCCAGCAGAGAGCAGGGAACGAACACCGGGGAGCTGTTTTTT. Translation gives CASREQGTNTGELFF.